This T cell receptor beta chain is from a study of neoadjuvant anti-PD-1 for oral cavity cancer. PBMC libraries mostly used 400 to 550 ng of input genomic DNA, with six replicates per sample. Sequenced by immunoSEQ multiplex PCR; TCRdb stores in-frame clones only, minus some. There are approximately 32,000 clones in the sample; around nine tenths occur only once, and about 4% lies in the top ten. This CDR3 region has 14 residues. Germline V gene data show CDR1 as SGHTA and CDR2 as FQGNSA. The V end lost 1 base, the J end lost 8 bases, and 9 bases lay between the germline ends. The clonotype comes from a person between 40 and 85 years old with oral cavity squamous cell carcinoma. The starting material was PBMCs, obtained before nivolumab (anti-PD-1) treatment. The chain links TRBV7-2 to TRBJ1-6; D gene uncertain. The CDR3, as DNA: TGTGCCAGCAGCTTAGGACCCCCGGATTCACCCCTCCACTTT. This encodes CASSLGPPDSPLHF.